This entry lists 13 T cell receptor beta chains sequenced from one sample in a study of shared clonotypes between healthy human individuals. Produced via immunoSEQ multiplex PCR; TCRdb's table is partial and in-frame only. The table has 2.5 million or so clones, approximately 92% seen once. Sequencing used naive CD4+ T cells sorted from blood. Subset specified: CD45RA+ positively selected. The receptors derive from a man in his late teens or twenties in good health.

V usage is TRBV7-2 and J usage is TRBJ2-7; D ambiguous. This CDR3 contains 14 residues. Germline-derived CDR1 and CDR2 are SGHTA and FQGNSA. V gave up 4 bases and J gave up 0 bases, with 10 bases separating them. The CDR3 DNA is TGTGCCAGCAGCTCCGACGGGCCCTCCTACGAGCAGTACTTC. Amino acids: CASSSDGPSYEQYF.

This sequence joins TRBV28 and TRBJ2-7, with D unresolved. The length of the CDR3 is 11 residues. V lost 3 bases to trimming and J lost 9 bases, with 9 bases between them. Germline V gene lookup returns CDR1 MDHEN and CDR2 SYDVKM. DNA for the CDR3: TGTGCCAGCAGTTTGGGGTCCGGGCAGTACTTC. Translated, it gives CASSLGSGQYF. Variable domain in full (rest from reference TRBV28 and TRBJ2-7): DVKVTQSSRYLVKRTGEKVFLECVQDMDHENMFWYRQDPGLGLRLIYFSYDVKMKEKGDIPEGYSVSREKKERFSLILESASTNQTSMYLCASSLGSGQYFGPGTRLTVT.

The chain has TRBV5-6 and TRBJ1-4; D ambiguous. The CDR3 length is 14 residues. Germline loops: CDR1 SGHDT, CDR2 YYEEEE. Trimming shortened V by 6 bases and J by 6 bases, and 15 bases separated the two germline ends. CDR3 DNA: TGTGCCAGCACTTTGGGGAATGGCGATGAAAAACTGTTTTTT. Protein: CASTLGNGDEKLFF.

The V and J genes are TRBV5-5 and TRBJ2-7; D possibly matches TRBD1 or TRBD2 (5 bases each). The V end was cut by 0 bases, the J end by 11 bases, with 12 bases between. This CDR3 is built from 12 residues. Germline CDR1 and CDR2: SGHKS and YYEKEE (reference sequence). DNA of the CDR3: TGTGCCAGCAGCTTGGTTGACCTGGGGGAGTACTTC. Its protein product is CASSLVDLGEYF. The whole variable domain, remainder taken from reference TRBV5-5 and TRBJ2-7, is DAGVTQSPTHLIKTRGQQVTLRCSPISGHKSVSWYQQVLGQGPQFIFQYYEKEERGRGNFPDRFSARQFPNYSSELNVNALLLGDSALYLCASSLVDLGEYFGPGTRLTVT.

The chain couples TRBV19 to TRBJ2-2, with a weak D call TRBD1 (5 bases). The CDR3 has 13 residues. The V end was cut by 0 bases, the J end by 6 bases, with 5 bases between. The germline V gene encodes CDR1 LNHDA and CDR2 SQIVND (reference sequence). The CDR3 DNA follows: TGTGCCAGTAGTATAGACAGGGCCGGGGAGCTGTTTTTT. Protein: CASSIDRAGELFF.

This chain uses TRBV29-1 with TRBJ1-2; D is possibly TRBD1 (5 bases). CDR1 SQVTM and CDR2 ANQGSEA come from the germline V gene. The CDR3 is 12 amino acids. V lost 7 bases to trimming and J lost 3 bases, with 12 bases between them. The CDR3 loop reads CSALGGYYGYTF. CDR3 nucleotide sequence: TGCAGCGCCCTGGGGGGGTACTATGGCTACACCTTC.

The CDR3 nucleotides are TGTGCCAGCAGCGTAGGGACAGGGTGGTACGAGCAGTACTTC. Its protein is CASSVGTGWYEQYF. The chain recombines TRBV7-9 with TRBJ2-7; 9 bases align to TRBD1. The CDR3 sequence is 14 residues long. Trimming took 5 bases from V and 4 from J; bases not matched to a gene: 6. Germline CDR1 is SEHNR and CDR2 is FQNEAQ (reference sequence).

The chain links TRBV7-9 to TRBJ2-5; D might be TRBD1 (9 bases). The J call may be in error: the DNA end matches TRBJ2-7 better. Germline CDR1 is SEHNR and CDR2 is FQNEAQ (reference sequence). This CDR3 has 16 amino acids. CDR3 residues: CASSSGGTGTNYEQYF. DNA for the CDR3: TGTGCCAGCAGCTCGGGGGGGACAGGGACGAACTACGAGCAGTACTTC.

This chain joins TRBV18 and TRBJ1-5, with D maybe TRBD1 (5 bases). There are 15 residues in the CDR3. The germline gives CDR1 KGHSH, CDR2 LQKENI. Trimming left V 3 bases short and J 1 base short, with 10 bases between. The CDR3 here is CASSPSGNSNQPQHF. CDR3 nucleotides: TGTGCCAGCTCACCCTCAGGGAACAGCAATCAGCCCCAGCATTTT.

The chain carries TRBV11-2 and TRBJ2-7, with D possibly called TRBD1 or TRBD2 (5 bases each). The CDR3 loop spans 15 amino acids. CDR1 and CDR2 (germline): SGHAT, FQNNGV. V was shortened by 0 bases and J by 2 bases, with 11 bases between the two germline ends. The CDR3 reads CASSLEGTGPYEQYF. The CDR3 DNA reads as TGTGCCAGCAGCTTAGAAGGGACGGGGCCCTACGAGCAGTACTTC.

V is TRBV11-2 and J is TRBJ2-5; D possibly corresponds to TRBD1 (5 bases). Germline-derived CDR1 and CDR2 are SGHAT and FQNNGV. Trimming shortened V by 5 bases and J by 5 bases, and 9 bases separated the two germline ends. CDR3 size: 12 residues. The CDR3 sequence: CASSANRETQYF. The CDR3 coding sequence is TGTGCCAGCAGCGCAAACAGGGAGACCCAGTACTTC.

CDR3 in amino acids: CASSVALGGGVQSEQFF. In DNA form, the CDR3 reads TGTGCCAGCAGCGTAGCTCTGGGGGGGGGCGTTCAGAGTGAGCAGTTCTTC. The rearrangement uses TRBV9 and TRBJ2-1; D perhaps matches TRBD2 (7 bases). This CDR3 is 17 amino acids long. The V gene's germline CDR1 is SGDLS and CDR2 YYNGEE. Trimming took off 0 bases at V and 9 bases at J, with 22 bases between the two ends.

This clone has only one observation. The chain joins TRBV5-1 to TRBJ2-1; 8 nucleotides line up with TRBD1. V trimming: 2 bases; J trimming: 8 bases; junction bases outside the gene matches: 6. In germline, CDR1 is SGHRS, CDR2 YFSETQ. The CDR3 length is 14 residues. CDR3 sequence (DNA): TGCGCCAGCAGCTTCGGAACAGGGGGAGATGAGCAGTTCTTC. Protein product: CASSFGTGGDEQFF.